Given below is one TCR beta chain in context. Its specificity is unknown. This specimen belongs to a study of a mutant IDH1 vaccine in newly diagnosed glioma. Time point indicated: week 5, during vaccination. In every dose of vaccine, 300 ug of mutant IDH1 20-mer peptide was given alongside topical imiquimod. Here immunoSEQ multiplex PCR was the method, and the copy in TCRdb shows in-frame clones only, minus some. Of tens of thousands of clones listed, roughly 82% are singletons. The CDR3 totals 16 residues. Trimming removed 3 bases at V and 7 bases at J, with 18 bases between. CDR1 and CDR2 (germline): SGHDN, FVKESK.

This chain connects TRBV14 to TRBJ1-4, with a tentative D call TRBD1 (5 bases). The receptor was isolated from a woman in her late teens or twenties with glioma. Some clones in this sample may be carry-over from other donors' samples. The sample here was PBMCs, taken from a glioma patient whose treatment included an IDH1 peptide vaccine. The CDR3 here is CASSHTLKIGTEKLFF. The CDR3 region has the DNA TGTGCCAGCAGCCATACACTGAAGATAGGGACTGAAAAACTGTTTTTT.